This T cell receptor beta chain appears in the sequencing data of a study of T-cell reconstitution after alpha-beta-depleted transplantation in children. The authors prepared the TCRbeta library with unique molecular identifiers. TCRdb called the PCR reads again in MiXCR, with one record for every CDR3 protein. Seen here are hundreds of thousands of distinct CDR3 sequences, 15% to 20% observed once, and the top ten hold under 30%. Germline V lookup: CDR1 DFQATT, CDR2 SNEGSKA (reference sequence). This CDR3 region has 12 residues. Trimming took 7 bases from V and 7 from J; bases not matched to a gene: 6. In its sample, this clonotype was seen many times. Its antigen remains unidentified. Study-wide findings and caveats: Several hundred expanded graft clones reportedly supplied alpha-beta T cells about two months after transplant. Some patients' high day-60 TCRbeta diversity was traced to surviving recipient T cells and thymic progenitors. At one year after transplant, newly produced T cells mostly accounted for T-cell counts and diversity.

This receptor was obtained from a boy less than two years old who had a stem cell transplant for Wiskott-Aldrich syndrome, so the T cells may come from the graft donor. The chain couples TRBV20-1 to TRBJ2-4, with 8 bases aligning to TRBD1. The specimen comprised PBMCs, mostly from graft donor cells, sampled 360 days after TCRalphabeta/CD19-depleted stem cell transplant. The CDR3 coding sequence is TGCAGTGTGCTGACAGGGGTGAACATTCAGTACTTC. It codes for CSVLTGVNIQYF.